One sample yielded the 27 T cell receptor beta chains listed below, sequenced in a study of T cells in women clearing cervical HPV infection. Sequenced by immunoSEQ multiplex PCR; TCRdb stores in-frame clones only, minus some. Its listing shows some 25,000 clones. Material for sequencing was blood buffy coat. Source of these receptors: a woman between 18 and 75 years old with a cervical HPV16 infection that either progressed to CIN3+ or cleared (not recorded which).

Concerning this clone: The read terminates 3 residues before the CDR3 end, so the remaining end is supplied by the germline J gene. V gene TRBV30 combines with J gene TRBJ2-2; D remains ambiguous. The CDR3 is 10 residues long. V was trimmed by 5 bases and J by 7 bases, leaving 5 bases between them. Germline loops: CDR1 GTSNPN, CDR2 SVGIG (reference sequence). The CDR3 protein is CAWGLGELFF. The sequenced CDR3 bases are TGTGCCTGGGGCCTCGGGGAG.

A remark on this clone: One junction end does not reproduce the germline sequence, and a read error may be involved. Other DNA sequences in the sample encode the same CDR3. CDR3 DNA (partial): TGTGCCAGTAGTATCCAGGCTGGAAACACA. It yields the protein CASSIQAGNT. The entire CDR3 protein is CASSIQAGNTIYF. This rearrangement joins TRBV19 to TRBJ1-3, with no clear D. The sequenced fragment ends 3 residues before the CDR3 boundary, so the rest is inferred from the germline J gene. Germline lookup yields CDR1 LNHDA and CDR2 SQIVND (reference sequence). The CDR3 contains 13 residues.

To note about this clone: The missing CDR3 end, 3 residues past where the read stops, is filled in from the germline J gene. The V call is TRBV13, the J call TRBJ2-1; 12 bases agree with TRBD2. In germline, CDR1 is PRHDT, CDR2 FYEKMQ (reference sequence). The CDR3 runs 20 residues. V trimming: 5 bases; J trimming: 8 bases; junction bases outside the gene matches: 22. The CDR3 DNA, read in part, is TGTGCCAGCAGCCCCTCCCCCGGGCTAGCGGGAGGGCCACAGAAGGATGAG. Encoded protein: CASSPSPGLAGGPQKDE. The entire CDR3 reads CASSPSPGLAGGPQKDEQFF.

This CDR3 reads CASRRGSTGNTGELFF. Partial CDR3 DNA: TGTGCCAGCAGGAGGGGATCGACAGGAAACACCGGGGAG. The chain is built from TRBV2 and TRBJ2-2; a weak D match, TRBD1 (6 bases). The read terminates 3 residues before the CDR3 end, so the remaining end is supplied by the germline J gene. Germline lookup yields CDR1 SNHLY and CDR2 FYNNEI. The CDR3 loop spans 16 amino acids. V was clipped by 6 bases and J by 2 bases, with 16 bases between them.

The covered CDR3 bases are TGCAGTGCTAGCAGGGGGCATGGCAATGAG. This codes for CSASRGHGNE. The entire CDR3 sequence reads CSASRGHGNEQFF. V usage is TRBV20-1 and J usage is TRBJ2-1, with 8 positions matching TRBD1. The CDR3 end lies 3 residues beyond the end of the read and is filled in from the germline J gene. The CDR3 consists of 13 residues. The germline V gene has CDR1 DFQATT and CDR2 SNEGSKA (reference sequence). Trimming removed 3 bases from V and 6 bases from J; junction bases left unmatched: 4.

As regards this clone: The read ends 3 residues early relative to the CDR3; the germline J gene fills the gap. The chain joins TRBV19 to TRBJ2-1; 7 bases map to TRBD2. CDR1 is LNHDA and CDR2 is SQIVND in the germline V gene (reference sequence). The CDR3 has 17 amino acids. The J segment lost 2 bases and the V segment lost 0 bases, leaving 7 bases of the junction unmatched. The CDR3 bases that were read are TGTGCCAGTAGTATAGAGGGAGCGGGACTAACCTACAATGAG. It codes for CASSIEGAGLTYNE. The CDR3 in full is CASSIEGAGLTYNEQFF.

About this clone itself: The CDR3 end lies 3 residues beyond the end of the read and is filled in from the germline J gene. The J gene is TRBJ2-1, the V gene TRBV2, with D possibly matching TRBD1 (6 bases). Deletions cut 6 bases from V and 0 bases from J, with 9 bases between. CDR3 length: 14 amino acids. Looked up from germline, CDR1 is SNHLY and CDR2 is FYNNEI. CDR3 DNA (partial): TGTGCCAGCAGAGACAGGAGCTCCTACAATGAG. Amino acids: CASRDRSSYNE. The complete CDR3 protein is CASRDRSSYNEQFF.

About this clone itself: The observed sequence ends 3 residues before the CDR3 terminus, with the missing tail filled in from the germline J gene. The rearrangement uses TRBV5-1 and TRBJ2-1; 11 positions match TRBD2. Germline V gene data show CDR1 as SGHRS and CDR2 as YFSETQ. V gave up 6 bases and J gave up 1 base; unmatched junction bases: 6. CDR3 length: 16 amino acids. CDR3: CASNDGTSGSYNEQFF. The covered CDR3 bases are TGCGCCAGCAATGACGGGACTAGCGGTTCCTACAATGAG.

The chain's CDR3 is CASSALSAITDTQYF. The sequenced CDR3 bases are TGTGCCAGCAGCGCCCTTAGCGCCATCACAGATACG. The rearrangement uses TRBV9 and TRBJ2-3, with D tentatively TRBD2 (5 bases). The missing CDR3 end, 3 residues past where the read stops, is filled in from the germline J gene. CDR3 length equals 15 residues. V lost 3 bases to trimming and J lost 2 bases, with 13 bases between them. The germline V gene has CDR1 SGDLS and CDR2 YYNGEE.

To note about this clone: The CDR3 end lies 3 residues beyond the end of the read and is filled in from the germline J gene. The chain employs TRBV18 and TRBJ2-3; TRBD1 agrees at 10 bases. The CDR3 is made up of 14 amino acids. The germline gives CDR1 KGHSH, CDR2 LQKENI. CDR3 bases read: TGTGCCAGCTCACCCGGGACAGGGGTCGAGACG. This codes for CASSPGTGVET. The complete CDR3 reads CASSPGTGVETQYF.

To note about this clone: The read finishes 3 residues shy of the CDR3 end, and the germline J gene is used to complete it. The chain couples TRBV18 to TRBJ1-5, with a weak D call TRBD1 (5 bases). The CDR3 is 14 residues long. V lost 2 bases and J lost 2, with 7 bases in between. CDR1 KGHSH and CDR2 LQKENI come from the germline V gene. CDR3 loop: CASSPSTGNQPQHF. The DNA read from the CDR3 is TGTGCCAGCTCACCATCGACAGGCAATCAGCCC.

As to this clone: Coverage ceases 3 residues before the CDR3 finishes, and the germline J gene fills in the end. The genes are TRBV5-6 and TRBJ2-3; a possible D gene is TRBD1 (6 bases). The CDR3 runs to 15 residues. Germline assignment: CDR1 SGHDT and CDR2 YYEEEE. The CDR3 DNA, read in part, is TGTGCCAGCAGCTTGGGAAGACAGGTCAATCAGCCG. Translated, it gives CASSLGRQVNQP. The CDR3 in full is CASSLGRQVNQPQYF.

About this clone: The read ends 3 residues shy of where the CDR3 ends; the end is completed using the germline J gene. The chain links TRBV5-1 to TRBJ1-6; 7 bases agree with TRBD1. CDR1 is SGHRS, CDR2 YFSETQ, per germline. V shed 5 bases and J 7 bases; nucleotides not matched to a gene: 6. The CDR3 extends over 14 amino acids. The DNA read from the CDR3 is TGCGCCAGCAGGGACGGACAGGTGAATTCACCC. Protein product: CASRDGQVNSP. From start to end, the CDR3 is CASRDGQVNSPLHF. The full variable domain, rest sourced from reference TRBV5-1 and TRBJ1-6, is KAGVTQTPRYLIKTRGQQVTLSCSPISGHRSVSWYQQTPGQGLQFLFEYFSETQRNKGNFPGRFSGRQFSNSRSEMNVSTLELGDSALYLCASRDGQVNSPLHFGNGTRLTVT.

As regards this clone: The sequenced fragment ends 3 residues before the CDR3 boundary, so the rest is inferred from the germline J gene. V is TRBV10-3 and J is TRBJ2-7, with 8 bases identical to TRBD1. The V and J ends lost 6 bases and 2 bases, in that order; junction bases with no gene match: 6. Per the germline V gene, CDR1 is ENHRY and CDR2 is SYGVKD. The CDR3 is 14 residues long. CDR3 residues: CAIREDREPYEQYF. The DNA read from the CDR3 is TGTGCCATCAGGGAGGACAGGGAACCCTACGAG.

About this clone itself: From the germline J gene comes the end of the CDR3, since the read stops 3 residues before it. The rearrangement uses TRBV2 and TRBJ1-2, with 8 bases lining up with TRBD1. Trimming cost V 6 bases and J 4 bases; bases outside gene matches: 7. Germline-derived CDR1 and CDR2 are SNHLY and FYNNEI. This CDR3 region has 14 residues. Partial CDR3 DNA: TGTGCCAGCAGCCCGACAGGGGTGGGCTATGGC. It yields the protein CASSPTGVGYG. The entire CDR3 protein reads CASSPTGVGYGYTF.

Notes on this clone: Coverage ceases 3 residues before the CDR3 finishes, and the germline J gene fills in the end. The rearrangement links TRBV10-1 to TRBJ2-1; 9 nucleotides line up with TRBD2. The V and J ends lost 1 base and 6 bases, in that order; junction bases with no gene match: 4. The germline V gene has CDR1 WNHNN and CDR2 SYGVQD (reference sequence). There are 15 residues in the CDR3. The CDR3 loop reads CASSEFAGGFNEQFF. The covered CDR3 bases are TGCGCCAGCAGTGAGTTCGCGGGAGGGTTCAATGAG.

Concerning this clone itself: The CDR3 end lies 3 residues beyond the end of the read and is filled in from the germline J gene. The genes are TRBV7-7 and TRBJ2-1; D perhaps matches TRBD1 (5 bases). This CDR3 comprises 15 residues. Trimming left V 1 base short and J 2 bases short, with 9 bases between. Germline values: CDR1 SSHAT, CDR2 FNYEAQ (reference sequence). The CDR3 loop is CASSLGTGTYNEQFF. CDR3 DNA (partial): TGTGCCAGCAGCTTAGGAACAGGCACCTACAATGAG. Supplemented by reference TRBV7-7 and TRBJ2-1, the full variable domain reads GAGVSQSPRYKVTKRGQDVTLRCDPISSHATLYWYQQALGQGPEFLTYFNYEAQPDKSGLPSDRFSAERPEGSISTLTIQRTEQRDSAMYRCASSLGTGTYNEQFFGPGTRLTVL.

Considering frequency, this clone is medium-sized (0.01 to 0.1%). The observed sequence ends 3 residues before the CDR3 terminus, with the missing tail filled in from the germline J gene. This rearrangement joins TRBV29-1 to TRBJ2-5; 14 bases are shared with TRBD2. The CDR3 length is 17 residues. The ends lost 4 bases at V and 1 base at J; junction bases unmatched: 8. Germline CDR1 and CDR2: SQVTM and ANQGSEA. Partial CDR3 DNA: TGCAGCGTTGGGGGACTAGCGGGAGCTCGTTTCCAAGAGACC. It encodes CSVGGLAGARFQET. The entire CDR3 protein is CSVGGLAGARFQETQYF.

The CDR3 loop reads CATKKNYEQYF. CDR3 bases read: TGTGCCACTAAAAAAAACTACGAG. The chain uses TRBV27 and TRBJ2-7; no clear D gene. The read ends 3 residues shy of where the CDR3 ends; the end is completed using the germline J gene. V lost 10 bases, J lost 3 bases, and 10 bases lay in between. Germline V lookup: CDR1 MNHEY, CDR2 SMNVEV (reference sequence). The CDR3 contains 11 residues.

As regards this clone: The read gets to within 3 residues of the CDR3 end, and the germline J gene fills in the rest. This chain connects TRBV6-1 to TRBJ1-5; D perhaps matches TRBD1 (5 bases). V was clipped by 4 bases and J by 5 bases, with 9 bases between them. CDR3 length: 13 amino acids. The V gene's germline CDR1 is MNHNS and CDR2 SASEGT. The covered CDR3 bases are TGTGCCAGCAGTGGCCAGGGAGATCAGCCC. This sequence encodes CASSGQGDQP. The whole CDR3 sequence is CASSGQGDQPQHF.

Incomplete CDR3 DNA: TGTGCCAGCTGCTACGACAGGGGATCGGATGAG. Translation: CASCYDRGSDE. The entire CDR3 protein reads CASCYDRGSDEQFF. The rearrangement links TRBV13 to TRBJ2-1; 8 bases match TRBD1. The read comes to an end 3 residues before the CDR3 does, leaving the germline J gene to fill in the end. The CDR3 extends over 14 amino acids. V trimming: 8 bases; J trimming: 8 bases; junction bases outside the gene matches: 11. Per germline, CDR1 PRHDT and CDR2 FYEKMQ (reference sequence).

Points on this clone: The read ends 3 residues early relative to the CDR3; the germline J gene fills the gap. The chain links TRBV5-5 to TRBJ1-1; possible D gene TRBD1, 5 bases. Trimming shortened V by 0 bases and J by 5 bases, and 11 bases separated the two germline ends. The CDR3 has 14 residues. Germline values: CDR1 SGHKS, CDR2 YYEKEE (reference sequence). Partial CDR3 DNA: TGTGCCAGCAGCTTGGAAGCGACAGTTACTGAA. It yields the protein CASSLEATVTE. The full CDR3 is CASSLEATVTEAFF.

The CDR3 DNA, read in part, is TGTGCCAGCAGTCCCCGGACAGGCGCGGGGGGGGGAAATCAGCCC. Encoded protein: CASSPRTGAGGGNQP. The whole CDR3 is CASSPRTGAGGGNQPQHF. The genes are TRBV12-3 or TRBV12-4 and TRBJ1-5; 7 bases are a match to TRBD1. Read data end 3 residues before the CDR3 end; the end is taken from the germline J gene. V was pared by 5 bases and J by 4 bases, with 17 bases of the junction left unmatched. The CDR3 is 18 amino acids.

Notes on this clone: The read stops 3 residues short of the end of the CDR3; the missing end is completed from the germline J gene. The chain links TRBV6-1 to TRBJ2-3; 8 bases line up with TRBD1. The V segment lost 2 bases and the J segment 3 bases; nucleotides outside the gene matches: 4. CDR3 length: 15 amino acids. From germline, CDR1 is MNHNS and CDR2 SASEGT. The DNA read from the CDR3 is TGTGCCAGCAGTGAACAGGGGGCGCATACAGATACG. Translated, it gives CASSEQGAHTDT. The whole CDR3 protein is CASSEQGAHTDTQYF.

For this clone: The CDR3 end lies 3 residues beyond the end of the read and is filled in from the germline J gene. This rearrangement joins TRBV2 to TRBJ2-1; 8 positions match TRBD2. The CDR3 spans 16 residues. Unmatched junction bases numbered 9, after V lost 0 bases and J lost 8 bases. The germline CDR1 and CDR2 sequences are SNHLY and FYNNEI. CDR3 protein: CASSEAGAGVVDEQFF. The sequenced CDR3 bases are TGTGCCAGCAGTGAAGCTGGAGCGGGGGTGGTGGATGAG.

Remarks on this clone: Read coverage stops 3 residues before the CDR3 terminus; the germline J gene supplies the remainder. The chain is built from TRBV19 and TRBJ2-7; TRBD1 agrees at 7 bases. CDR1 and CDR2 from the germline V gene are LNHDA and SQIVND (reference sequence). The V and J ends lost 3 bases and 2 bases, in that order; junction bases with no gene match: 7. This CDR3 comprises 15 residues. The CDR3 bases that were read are TGTGCCAGTAGTATCCGGACAGGTATAACCTACGAG. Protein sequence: CASSIRTGITYE. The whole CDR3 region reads CASSIRTGITYEQYF. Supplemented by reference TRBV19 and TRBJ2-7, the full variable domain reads DGGITQSPKYLFRKEGQNVTLSCEQNLNHDAMYWYRQDPGQGLRLIYYSQIVNDFQKGDIAEGYSVSREKKESFPLTVTSAQKNPTAFYLCASSIRTGITYEQYFGPGTRLTVT.

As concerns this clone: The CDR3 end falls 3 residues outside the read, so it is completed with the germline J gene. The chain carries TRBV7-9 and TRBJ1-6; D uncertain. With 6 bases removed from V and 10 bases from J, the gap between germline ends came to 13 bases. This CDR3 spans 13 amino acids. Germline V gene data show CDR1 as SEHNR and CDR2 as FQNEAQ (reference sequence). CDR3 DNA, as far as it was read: TGTGCCAGCAGACAAACAGAAAACTCACCC. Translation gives CASRQTENSP. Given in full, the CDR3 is CASRQTENSPLHF.